Each of the 15 T cell receptor beta chains below was sequenced from the same sample in a study of T cell repertoires in cytomegalovirus infection. TCRdb passed the reads through MiXCR, listing each CDR3 protein once. The repertoire has about 130,000 distinct CDR3 sequences, 8% to 9% of them found once; the top ten carry around 9.1%. Sequences were obtained from PBMCs. The receptors derive from a human donor in good health (CMV status not recorded). Some clones in this sample may be carry-over from other donors' samples.

This clonotype was observed at least ten times. V usage is TRBV7-3 and J usage is TRBJ1-1; unclear D gene. Germline lookup yields CDR1 SGHTA and CDR2 FQGTGA. This CDR3 contains 14 residues. V lost 3 bases, J lost 4 bases, and 12 bases lay in between. The CDR3 region has the DNA TGTGCCAGCAGCTTTCCGACCTGGGGCACTGAAGCTTTCTTT. Amino acids: CASSFPTWGTEAFF.

This clonotype was found many times. The rearrangement uses TRBV2 and TRBJ1-1; the D gene is possibly TRBD1 (5 bases). V lost 4 bases and J 0 bases, leaving 6 bases between the germline ends. The germline CDR1 and CDR2 sequences are SNHLY and FYNNEI. The CDR3 runs 13 residues. CDR3 DNA sequence: TGTGCCAGCAGTGGGACAATGAACACTGAAGCTTTCTTT. Translated, it gives CASSGTMNTEAFF.

This clonotype was detected many times. The chain recombines TRBV28 with TRBJ1-2, with no clear D. The germline V gene encodes CDR1 MDHEN and CDR2 SYDVKM. The CDR3 length is 13 residues. With 2 bases removed from V and 4 bases from J, the gap between germline ends came to 8 bases. Here the CDR3 DNA reads TGTGCCAGCAGTTTAAGCCTAAGCTATGGCTACACCTTC. Translated: CASSLSLSYGYTF.

The chain couples TRBV12-3 or TRBV12-4 to TRBJ1-5, with 7 bases fitting TRBD1. The length of the CDR3 is 17 residues. The trim removed 2 bases at V and 0 bases at J, leaving 7 bases unmatched. The CDR3 is CASSLSTGDTSNQPQHF. CDR3 nucleotide sequence: TGTGCCAGCAGTTTAAGTACAGGGGATACTAGCAATCAGCCCCAGCATTTT.

The CDR3 DNA follows: TGTGCCAGCAGTTTACCCAGGGGGGAAGAGACCCAGTACTTC. Translated, it gives CASSLPRGEETQYF. The chain combines TRBV28 with TRBJ2-5; perhaps TRBD1 as D (7 bases). The germline V and J ends were trimmed by 2 bases and 3 bases, with 10 bases remaining between them. The CDR3 length is 14 residues. The germline gives CDR1 MDHEN, CDR2 SYDVKM.

This clonotype showed up many times. CDR3 in DNA: TGTGCCAGCAGCTACAGGGATCCGCCCCAGCATTTT. It encodes CASSYRDPPQHF. The chain uses TRBV7-2 and TRBJ1-5; weak D call: TRBD1 (6 bases). Trimming pared 4 bases from V and 9 bases from J, leaving 10 bases between. The CDR3 runs to 12 residues. Germline V gene data show CDR1 as SGHTA and CDR2 as FQGNSA.

J is TRBJ2-1 and V is TRBV20-1, with 13 nucleotides matching TRBD2. Germline V lookup: CDR1 DFQATT, CDR2 SNEGSKA (reference sequence). Germline trimming cut 3 bases from V and 9 bases from J; bases unmatched to any gene: 8. The CDR3 covers 15 residues. The DNA of the CDR3 is TGCAGTGCTAGTCCCCCGGGACTAGCGGGGATTGAGCAGTTCTTC. Translation gives CSASPPGLAGIEQFF.

This clonotype was observed many times. This chain joins TRBV7-2 and TRBJ2-1; D remains ambiguous. Per the germline V gene, CDR1 is SGHTA and CDR2 is FQGNSA. V dropped 2 bases and J dropped 0 bases, with 8 bases sitting between them. This CDR3 contains 15 residues. CDR3 in amino acids: CASSLMGSSYNEQFF. The CDR3 nucleotides are TGTGCCAGCAGCTTAATGGGCAGCTCCTACAATGAGCAGTTCTTC.

Many counts were recorded for this clonotype. The chain has TRBV27 and TRBJ2-7; TRBD1 aligns across 8 bases. The V gene's germline CDR1 is MNHEY and CDR2 SMNVEV (reference sequence). The junction had 11 bases not matched to a gene; V was cut back by 6 bases and J by 4 bases. The CDR3 runs 15 residues. CDR3: CASSITGTGWYEQYF. The CDR3 DNA sequence: TGTGCCAGCAGCATAACCGGGACAGGTTGGTACGAGCAGTACTTC.

This clonotype was counted between two and nine times. The V call is TRBV9, the J call TRBJ1-3, with 7 nucleotides matching TRBD1. Germline CDR1 SGDLS, CDR2 YYNGEE. The CDR3 runs to 14 residues. V shed 3 bases, J shed 9 bases, and the junction held 9 bases outside the gene matches. CDR3 nucleotide sequence: TGTGCCAGCAGCGCGACGACAGGGAGTGTCACCATATATTTT. It codes for CASSATTGSVTIYF.

This clonotype was picked up a small number of times. The V gene is TRBV12-3 or TRBV12-4, the J gene TRBJ2-5, with 11 bases lining up with TRBD2. The V gene end was trimmed by 6 bases and the J gene end by 1 base; junction bases not matched to a gene: 4. CDR3 length: 15 residues. The CDR3 DNA sequence: TGTGCCAGCAGACCCCTAGCGGGGGGCCAAGAGACCCAGTACTTC. Protein: CASRPLAGGQETQYF.

This clonotype was seen at least ten times. The V call is TRBV7-6, the J call TRBJ1-1; perhaps TRBD1 as D (5 bases). CDR3 length: 13 residues. Trimming took 5 bases from V and 8 from J, leaving 15 bases between them. CDR1 and CDR2 (germline): SGHVS, FNYEAQ. CDR3 nucleotides: TGTGCCAGCAGCCCTACGCCCGGGGCCGAAGCTTTCTTT. This translates into CASSPTPGAEAFF.

V is TRBV5-1 and J is TRBJ2-5; unclear D gene. There are 15 residues in the CDR3. V was cut by 0 bases and J by 1 base, with 10 bases left in between. Germline CDR1 SGHRS, CDR2 YFSETQ. The CDR3 coding sequence is TGCGCCAGCAGCTTGGGCTTGGTGGTCCAAGAGACCCAGTACTTC. Amino acids: CASSLGLVVQETQYF.

This clonotype was seen repeatedly, ten times or more. The rearrangement uses TRBV20-1 and TRBJ1-1, with D possibly being TRBD1 (5 bases). The length of the CDR3 is 13 residues. Trimming removed 1 base from V and 1 base from J, with 7 bases in between. Germline V gives CDR1 DFQATT, CDR2 SNEGSKA (reference sequence). The CDR3, as DNA: TGCAGTGCTAGAGTGGGGGGGAACACTGAAGCTTTCTTT. Amino acid sequence: CSARVGGNTEAFF.

This clonotype was counted at least ten times. V and J are TRBV5-4 and TRBJ2-1; D remains unclear. V was clipped by 4 bases and J by 0 bases, with 8 bases between them. Germline-derived CDR1 and CDR2 are SGHNT and YYREEE (reference sequence). This CDR3 has 14 residues. The CDR3 nucleotides are TGTGCCAGCAGCCCCCACATCTCCTACAATGAGCAGTTCTTC. It codes for CASSPHISYNEQFF.